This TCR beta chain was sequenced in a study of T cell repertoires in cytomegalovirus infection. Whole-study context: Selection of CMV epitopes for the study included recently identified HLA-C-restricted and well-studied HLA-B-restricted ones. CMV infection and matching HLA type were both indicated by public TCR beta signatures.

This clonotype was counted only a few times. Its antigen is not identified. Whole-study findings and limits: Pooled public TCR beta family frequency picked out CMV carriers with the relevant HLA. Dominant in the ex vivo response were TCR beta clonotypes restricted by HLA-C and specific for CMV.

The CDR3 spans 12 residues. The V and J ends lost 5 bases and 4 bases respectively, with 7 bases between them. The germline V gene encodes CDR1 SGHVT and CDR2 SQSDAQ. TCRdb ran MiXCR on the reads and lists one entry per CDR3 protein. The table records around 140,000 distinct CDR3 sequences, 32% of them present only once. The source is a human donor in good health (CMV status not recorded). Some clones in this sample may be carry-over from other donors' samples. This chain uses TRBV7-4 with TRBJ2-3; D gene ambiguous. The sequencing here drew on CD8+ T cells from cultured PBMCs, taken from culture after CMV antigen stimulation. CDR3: CASSPSADTQYF. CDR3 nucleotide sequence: TGTGCCAGCAGCCCCTCGGCAGATACGCAGTATTTT. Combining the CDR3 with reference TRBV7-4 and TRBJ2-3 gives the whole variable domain GAGVSQSPRYKVAKRGRDVALRCDSISGHVTLYWYRQTLGQGSEVLTYSQSDAQRDKSGRPSGRFSAERPERSVSTLKIQRTEQGDSAVYLCASSPSADTQYFGPGTRLTVL.